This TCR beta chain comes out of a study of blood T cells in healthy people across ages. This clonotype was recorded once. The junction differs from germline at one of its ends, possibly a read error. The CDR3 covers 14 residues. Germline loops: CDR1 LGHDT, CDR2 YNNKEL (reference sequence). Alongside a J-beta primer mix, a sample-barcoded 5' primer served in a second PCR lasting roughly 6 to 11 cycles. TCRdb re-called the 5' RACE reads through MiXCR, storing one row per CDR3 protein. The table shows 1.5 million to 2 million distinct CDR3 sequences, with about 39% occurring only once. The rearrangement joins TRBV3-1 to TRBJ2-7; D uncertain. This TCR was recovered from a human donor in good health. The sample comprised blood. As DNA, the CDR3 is TGTGCCGGCAGCCAGCTTGGATCACTACGGGAGCAGTACTTC. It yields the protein CAGSQLGSLREQYF.